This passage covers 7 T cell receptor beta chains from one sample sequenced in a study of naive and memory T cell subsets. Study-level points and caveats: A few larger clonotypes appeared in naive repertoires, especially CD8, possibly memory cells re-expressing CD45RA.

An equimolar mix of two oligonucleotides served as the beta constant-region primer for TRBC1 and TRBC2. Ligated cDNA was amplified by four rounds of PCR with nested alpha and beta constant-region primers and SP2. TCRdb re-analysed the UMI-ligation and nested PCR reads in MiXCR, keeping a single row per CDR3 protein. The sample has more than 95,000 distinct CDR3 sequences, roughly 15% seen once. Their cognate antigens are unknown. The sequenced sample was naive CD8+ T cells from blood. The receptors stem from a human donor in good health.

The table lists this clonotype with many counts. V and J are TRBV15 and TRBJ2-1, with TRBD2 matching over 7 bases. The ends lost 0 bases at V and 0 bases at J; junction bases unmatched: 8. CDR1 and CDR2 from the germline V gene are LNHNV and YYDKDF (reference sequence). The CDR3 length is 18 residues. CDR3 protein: CATSRDWEGEGSYNEQFF. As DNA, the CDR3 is TGTGCCACCAGCAGAGATTGGGAAGGGGAGGGCTCCTACAATGAGCAGTTCTTC.

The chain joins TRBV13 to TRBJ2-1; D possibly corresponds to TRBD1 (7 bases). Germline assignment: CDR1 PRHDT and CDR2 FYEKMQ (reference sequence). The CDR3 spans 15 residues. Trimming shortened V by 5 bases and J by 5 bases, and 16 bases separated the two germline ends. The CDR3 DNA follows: TGTGCCAGCAGCGCACCGACTAGGGGGCACAATGAGCAGTTCTTC. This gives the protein CASSAPTRGHNEQFF.

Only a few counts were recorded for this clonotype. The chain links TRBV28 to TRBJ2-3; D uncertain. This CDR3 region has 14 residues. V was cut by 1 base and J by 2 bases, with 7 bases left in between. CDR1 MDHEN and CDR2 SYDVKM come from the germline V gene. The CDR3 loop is CASSLSGLTDTQYF. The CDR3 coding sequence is TGTGCCAGCAGTTTATCGGGTCTCACAGATACGCAGTATTTT.

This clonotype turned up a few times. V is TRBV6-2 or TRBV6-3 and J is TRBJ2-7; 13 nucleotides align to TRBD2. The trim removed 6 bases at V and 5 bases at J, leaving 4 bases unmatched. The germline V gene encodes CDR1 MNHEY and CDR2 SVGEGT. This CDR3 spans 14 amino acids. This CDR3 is CASSWTSGGHEQYF. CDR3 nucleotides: TGTGCCAGCAGCTGGACTAGCGGGGGCCACGAGCAGTACTTC.

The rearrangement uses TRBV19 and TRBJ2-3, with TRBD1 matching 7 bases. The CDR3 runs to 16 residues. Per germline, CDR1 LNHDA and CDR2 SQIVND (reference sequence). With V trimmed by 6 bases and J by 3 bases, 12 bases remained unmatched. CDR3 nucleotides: TGTGCCAGTAGCAATCTACCGGGACAGATTACAGATACGCAGTATTTT. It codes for CASSNLPGQITDTQYF.

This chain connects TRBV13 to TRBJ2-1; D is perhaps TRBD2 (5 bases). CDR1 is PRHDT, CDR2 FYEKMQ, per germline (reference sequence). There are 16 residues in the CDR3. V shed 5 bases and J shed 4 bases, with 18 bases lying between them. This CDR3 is CASSVRGQKNYNEQFF. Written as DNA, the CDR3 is TGTGCCAGCAGCGTCCGAGGGCAGAAGAATTACAATGAGCAGTTCTTC.

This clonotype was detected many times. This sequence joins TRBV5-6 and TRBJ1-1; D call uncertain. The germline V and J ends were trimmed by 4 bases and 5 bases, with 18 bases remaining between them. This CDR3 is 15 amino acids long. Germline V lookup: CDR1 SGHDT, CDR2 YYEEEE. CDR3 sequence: CASSSPPGEMTEAFF. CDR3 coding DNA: TGTGCCAGCAGCAGTCCCCCGGGAGAAATGACTGAAGCTTTCTTT.